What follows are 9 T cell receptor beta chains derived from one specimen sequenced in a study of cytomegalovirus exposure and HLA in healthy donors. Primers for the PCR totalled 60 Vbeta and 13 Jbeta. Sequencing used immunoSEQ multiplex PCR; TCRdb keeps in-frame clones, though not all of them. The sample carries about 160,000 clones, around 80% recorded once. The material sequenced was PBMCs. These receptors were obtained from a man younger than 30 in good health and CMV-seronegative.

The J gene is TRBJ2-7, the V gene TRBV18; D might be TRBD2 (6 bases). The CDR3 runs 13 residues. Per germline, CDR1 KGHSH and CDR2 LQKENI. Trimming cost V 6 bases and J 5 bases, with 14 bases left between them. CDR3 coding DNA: TGTGCCAGCTCGACTAGTGCAGCTAACGAGCAGTACTTC. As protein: CASSTSAANEQYF.

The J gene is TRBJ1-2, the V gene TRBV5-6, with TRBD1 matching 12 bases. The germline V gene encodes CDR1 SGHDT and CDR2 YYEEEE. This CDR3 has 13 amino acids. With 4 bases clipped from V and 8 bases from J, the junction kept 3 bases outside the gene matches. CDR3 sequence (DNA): TGTGCCAGCAGCACCGGGACAGGGGGCGGCTACACCTTC. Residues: CASSTGTGGGYTF.

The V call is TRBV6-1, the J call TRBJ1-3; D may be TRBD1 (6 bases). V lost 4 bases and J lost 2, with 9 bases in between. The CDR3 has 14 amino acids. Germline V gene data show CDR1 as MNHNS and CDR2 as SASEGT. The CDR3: CASSGGRAGNTIYF. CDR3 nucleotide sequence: TGTGCCAGCAGTGGGGGGCGGGCTGGAAACACCATATATTTT.

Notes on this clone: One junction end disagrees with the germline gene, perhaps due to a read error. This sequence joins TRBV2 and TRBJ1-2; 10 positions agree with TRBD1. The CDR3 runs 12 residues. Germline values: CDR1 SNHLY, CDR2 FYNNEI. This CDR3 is CASRPGTGETAF. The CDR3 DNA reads TGTGCCAGCAGACCGGGGACAGGGGAGACCGCGTTC.

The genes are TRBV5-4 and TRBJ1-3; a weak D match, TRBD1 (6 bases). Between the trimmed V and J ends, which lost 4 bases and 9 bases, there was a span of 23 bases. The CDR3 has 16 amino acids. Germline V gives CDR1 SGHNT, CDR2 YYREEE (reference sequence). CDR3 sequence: CASSPGTTARGGTIYF. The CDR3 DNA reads TGTGCCAGCAGCCCCGGGACAACAGCACGCGGGGGCACCATATATTTT.

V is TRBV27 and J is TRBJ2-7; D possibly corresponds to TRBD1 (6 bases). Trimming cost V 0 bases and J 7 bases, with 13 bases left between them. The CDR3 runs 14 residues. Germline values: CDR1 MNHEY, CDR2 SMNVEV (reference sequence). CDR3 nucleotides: TGTGCCAGCAGTTTATCGGGGGCCCTACGGGAGCAGTACTTC. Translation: CASSLSGALREQYF.

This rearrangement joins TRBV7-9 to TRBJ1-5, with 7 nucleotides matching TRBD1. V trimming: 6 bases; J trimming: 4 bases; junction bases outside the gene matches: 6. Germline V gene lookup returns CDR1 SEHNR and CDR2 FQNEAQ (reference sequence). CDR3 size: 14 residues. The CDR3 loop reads CASSFGTENQPQHF. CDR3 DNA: TGTGCCAGCAGTTTCGGGACAGAGAATCAGCCCCAGCATTTT.

In DNA, the CDR3 is TGTGCCAGCAGTACGACCAACCTCAGGGGAAAACTGTTTTTT. It specifies CASSTTNLRGKLFF. V gene TRBV27 combines with J gene TRBJ1-4, with D maybe TRBD1 (6 bases). Germline V gene sequence: CDR1 MNHEY, CDR2 SMNVEV (reference sequence). V was trimmed by 5 bases and J by 10 bases, leaving 17 bases between them. The length of the CDR3 is 14 residues. Variable domain in full (rest from reference TRBV27 and TRBJ1-4): EAQVTQNPRYLITVTGKKLTVTCSQNMNHEYMSWYRQDPGLGLRQIYYSMNVEVTDKGDVPEGYKVSRKEKRNFPLILESPSPNQTSLYFCASSTTNLRGKLFFGSGTQLSVL.

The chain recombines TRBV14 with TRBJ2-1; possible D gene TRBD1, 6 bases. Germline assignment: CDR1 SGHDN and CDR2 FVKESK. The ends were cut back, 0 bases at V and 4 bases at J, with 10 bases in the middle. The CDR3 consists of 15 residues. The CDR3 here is CASSQDHRAYNEQFF. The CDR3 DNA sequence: TGTGCCAGCAGCCAAGATCACAGGGCTTACAATGAGCAGTTCTTC.